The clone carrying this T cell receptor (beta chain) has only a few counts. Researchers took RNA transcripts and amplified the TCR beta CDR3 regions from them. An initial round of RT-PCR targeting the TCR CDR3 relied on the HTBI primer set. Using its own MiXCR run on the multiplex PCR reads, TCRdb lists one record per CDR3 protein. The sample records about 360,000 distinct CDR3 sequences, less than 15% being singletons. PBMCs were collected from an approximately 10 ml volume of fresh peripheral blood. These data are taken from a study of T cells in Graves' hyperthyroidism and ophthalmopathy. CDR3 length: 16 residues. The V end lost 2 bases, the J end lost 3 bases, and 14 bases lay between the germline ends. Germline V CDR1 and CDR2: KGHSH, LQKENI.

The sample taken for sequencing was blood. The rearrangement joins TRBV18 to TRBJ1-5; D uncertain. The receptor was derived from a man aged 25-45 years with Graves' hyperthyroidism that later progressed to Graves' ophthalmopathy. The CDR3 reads CASSPGLDDFNQPQHF. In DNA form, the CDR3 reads TGTGCCAGCTCACCAGGACTTGATGATTTCAATCAGCCCCAGCATTTT.